The next 30 T cell receptor beta chains were all read from a single sample in a study of CD8 T cells in Susac syndrome. It was with random hexamers that about 0.45 to 1 ug RNA was reverse transcribed. MiXCR, applied by TCRdb to the immunoSEQ multiplex PCR reads, yields one record per CDR3 protein. The table has 130,000 to 150,000 distinct CDR3 sequences, approximately 93% seen once. Sequences were obtained from CD8+ T cells from PBMCs. These receptor sequences come from a human donor in good health.

The chain carries TRBV20-1 and TRBJ2-1; D unresolved. The CDR3 is made up of 11 amino acids. CDR1 DFQATT and CDR2 SNEGSKA come from the germline V gene (reference sequence). V gave up 6 bases and J gave up 4 bases, with 7 bases separating them. CDR3 residues: CSAEQYNEQFF. CDR3 DNA: TGCAGTGCAGAGCAGTACAATGAGCAGTTCTTC.

Written as DNA, the CDR3 is TGTGCCAGCAGCTTAGGAATGCATCAGCCCCAGCATTTT. The encoded protein is CASSLGMHQPQHF. The chain links TRBV7-6 to TRBJ1-5, with D uncertain. The CDR3 spans 13 residues. Germline V CDR1 and CDR2: SGHVS, FNYEAQ. Trimming cost V 1 base and J 5 bases, with 6 bases left between them.

This clonotype was seen once. The rearrangement links TRBV20-1 to TRBJ2-7; TRBD2 agrees at 14 bases. J gave up 2 bases and V 0 bases, and 6 bases lay outside the gene matches. Germline V lookup: CDR1 DFQATT, CDR2 SNEGSKA (reference sequence). CDR3 length: 17 residues. The DNA of the CDR3 is TGCAGTGCTAGAGACCCCGGGACTAGCGGGAGTCCCTACGAGCAGTACTTC. This translates into CSARDPGTSGSPYEQYF.

The chain links TRBV27 to TRBJ1-5, with 7 bases lining up with TRBD1. V lost 8 bases to trimming and J lost 6 bases; unmatched junction nucleotides: 4. CDR3 length: 12 amino acids. Per the germline V gene, CDR1 is MNHEY and CDR2 is SMNVEV (reference sequence). The CDR3 nucleotides are TGTGCCAGCCGACAGGGAGCTCAGCCCCAGCATTTT. This sequence encodes CASRQGAQPQHF.

This clonotype occurred once. The rearrangement uses TRBV7-8 and TRBJ2-3; TRBD2 matches at 8 bases. Per the germline V gene, CDR1 is SGHVS and CDR2 is FQNEAQ. The junction had 8 bases not matched to a gene; V was cut back by 3 bases and J by 0 bases. The CDR3 is 17 amino acids. This CDR3 is CASSLPTSGPSTDTQYF. The CDR3, as DNA: TGTGCCAGCAGCTTGCCAACTAGCGGACCTAGCACAGATACGCAGTATTTT.

The CDR3 loop is CATSRGLAGVIGNEQFF. The CDR3 DNA is TGTGCCACCAGCAGAGGTTTAGCGGGAGTTATAGGAAATGAGCAGTTCTTC. The V and J genes are TRBV15 and TRBJ2-1; 9 positions match TRBD2. The CDR3 runs 17 residues. CDR1 LNHNV and CDR2 YYDKDF come from the germline V gene (reference sequence). Trimming took 1 base from V and 7 from J; bases not matched to a gene: 11.

The rearrangement uses TRBV5-1 and TRBJ1-2; D call uncertain. The germline V gene has CDR1 SGHRS and CDR2 YFSETQ. The CDR3 is 13 residues long. Between the trimmed V and J ends, which lost 1 base and 8 bases, there was a span of 12 bases. CDR3 in amino acids: CASSLFTGEGYTF. In nucleotides, the CDR3 is TGCGCCAGCAGCTTGTTTACCGGGGAAGGCTACACCTTC.

V and J are TRBV6-1 and TRBJ2-1; D uncertain. This CDR3 region has 10 residues. V was pared by 8 bases and J by 6 bases, with 5 bases between. Germline V gene sequence: CDR1 MNHNS, CDR2 SASEGT. The CDR3 DNA sequence: TGTGCCAGCCGACTCAATGAGCAGTTCTTC. It specifies CASRLNEQFF.

The rearrangement links TRBV29-1 to TRBJ1-5, with D uncertain. V was cut by 5 bases and J by 4 bases, with 12 bases left in between. The CDR3 contains 13 residues. CDR1 is SQVTM, CDR2 ANQGSEA, per germline. CDR3 coding DNA: TGCAGCGTTAATGACGGGTATAATCAGCCCCAGCATTTT. This sequence encodes CSVNDGYNQPQHF.

The CDR3 DNA follows: TGTGCCAGCAGATCGGCAGGGCAAGCTTTCTTT. It encodes CASRSAGQAFF. This rearrangement joins TRBV27 to TRBJ1-1, with D possibly being TRBD1 (5 bases). The germline CDR1 and CDR2 sequences are MNHEY and SMNVEV (reference sequence). The CDR3 length is 11 residues. The V end was cut by 6 bases, the J end by 9 bases, with 11 bases between.

This clonotype has a handful of counts. The J gene is TRBJ1-1, the V gene TRBV29-1, with TRBD1 identical over 7 bases. The germline gives CDR1 SQVTM, CDR2 ANQGSEA. Trimming at V came to 2 bases and at J to 6 bases, leaving 6 bases not matched to a gene. This CDR3 has 13 residues. CDR3 sequence (DNA): TGCAGCGTTGAACTGACAGGGACCGCTGAAGCTTTCTTT. This sequence encodes CSVELTGTAEAFF. Combining the CDR3 with reference TRBV29-1 and TRBJ1-1 gives the whole variable domain SAVISQKPSRDICQRGTSLTIQCQVDSQVTMMFWYRQQPGQSLTLIATANQGSEATYESGFVIDKFPISRPNLTFSTLTVSNMSPEDSSIYLCSVELTGTAEAFFGQGTRLTVV.

The chain is built from TRBV6-6 and TRBJ2-5, with D unresolved. The CDR3 has 11 amino acids. V shed 6 bases and J shed 3 bases, with 5 bases lying between them. Germline V gene sequence: CDR1 MNHNY, CDR2 SVGAGI (reference sequence). The CDR3 here is CASSTKETQYF. DNA of the CDR3: TGTGCCAGCAGCACCAAAGAGACCCAGTACTTC.

The rearrangement joins TRBV9 to TRBJ2-7; D remains ambiguous. The CDR3 length is 14 residues. The germline V gene has CDR1 SGDLS and CDR2 YYNGEE. V lost 4 bases and J 2 bases, leaving 13 bases between the germline ends. The CDR3 DNA sequence: TGTGCCAGCAGCACCCGCAACGGTCCCTACGAGCAGTACTTC. This gives the protein CASSTRNGPYEQYF.

This chain links TRBV6-1 with TRBJ2-6, with TRBD1 as a possible D gene (5 bases). The ends were cut back, 5 bases at V and 0 bases at J, with 20 bases in the middle. The CDR3 sequence is 19 residues long. The germline V gene encodes CDR1 MNHNS and CDR2 SASEGT. CDR3 residues: CASSIRQFFYPSGANVLTF. The CDR3 region has the DNA TGTGCCAGCAGTATAAGACAGTTTTTTTATCCCTCTGGGGCCAACGTCCTGACTTTC.

This chain's CDR3 is CASSPGTVTTEQYF. The CDR3 bases are TGTGCCAGCAGTCCTGGGACAGTGACGACCGAGCAGTACTTC. V is TRBV27 and J is TRBJ2-7, with 7 positions matching TRBD1. CDR3 length equals 14 residues. Germline CDR1 is MNHEY and CDR2 is SMNVEV (reference sequence). J lost 6 bases, V lost 5 bases, and 10 bases had no gene match.

The rearrangement uses TRBV7-9 and TRBJ1-2, with unresolved D. The CDR3 is 13 amino acids. Trimming took off 0 bases at V and 8 bases at J, with 10 bases between the two ends. In germline, CDR1 is SEHNR, CDR2 FQNEAQ (reference sequence). The DNA for the CDR3 is TGTGCCAGCAGCTTAGCGCGAGGGAAAGGCTACACCTTC. Translation: CASSLARGKGYTF.

The chain combines TRBV29-1 with TRBJ2-7; 10 nucleotides align to TRBD1. The V and J ends lost 3 bases and 3 bases, in that order; junction bases with no gene match: 5. CDR3 length: 14 amino acids. Looked up from germline, CDR1 is SQVTM and CDR2 is ANQGSEA. In DNA form, the CDR3 reads TGCAGCGTTGACTCACGGGACAGGGGCTACGAGCAGTACTTC. Protein product: CSVDSRDRGYEQYF.

This sequence joins TRBV12-3 or TRBV12-4 and TRBJ2-5; D could derive from TRBD1 or TRBD2 (6 bases each). The CDR3 runs 13 residues. The V gene lost 9 bases and the J gene lost 5 bases, with 16 bases spanning the gap. The CDR3 loop is CARAGGSGETQYF. The CDR3 DNA reads as TGTGCCAGGGCCGGGGGCTCAGGGGAGACCCAGTACTTC.

This rearrangement joins TRBV9 to TRBJ2-7; the D gene is possibly TRBD2 (5 bases). The germline CDR1 and CDR2 sequences are SGDLS and YYNGEE. Trimming removed 0 bases from V and 7 bases from J, with 11 bases in between. CDR3 length: 13 residues. The CDR3 loop reads CASSVGAGGEQYF. The CDR3 nucleotides read TGTGCCAGCAGCGTAGGTGCGGGTGGGGAGCAGTACTTC.

This chain links TRBV28 with TRBJ2-1, with no clear D. The CDR3 is 12 residues long. The V gene's germline CDR1 is MDHEN and CDR2 SYDVKM. V lost 8 bases and J lost 7, with 12 bases in between. The DNA for the CDR3 is TGTGCCAGCCGCCTTATGGTGAATGAGCAGTTCTTC. This translates into CASRLMVNEQFF. The entire variable domain, with the rest obtained from reference TRBV28 and TRBJ2-1, is as follows: DVKVTQSSRYLVKRTGEKVFLECVQDMDHENMFWYRQDPGLGLRLIYFSYDVKMKEKGDIPEGYSVSREKKERFSLILESASTNQTSMYLCASRLMVNEQFFGPGTRLTVL.

The sample holds a few counts of this clonotype. The V call is TRBV12-3 or TRBV12-4, the J call TRBJ2-3; D assignment may be TRBD1 or TRBD2 (5 bases each). V lost 3 bases and J 6 bases, leaving 7 bases between the germline ends. The CDR3 has 12 residues. CDR3 DNA sequence: TGTGCCAGCAGTTTCTGGGGGGATACGCAGTATTTT. Translating gives CASSFWGDTQYF.

This clonotype was detected only once. The chain joins TRBV27 to TRBJ2-2, with D possibly being TRBD1 or TRBD2 (5 bases each). The germline V gene encodes CDR1 MNHEY and CDR2 SMNVEV (reference sequence). The CDR3 has 14 residues. V dropped 6 bases and J dropped 6 bases, with 14 bases sitting between them. The CDR3 protein is CASRRVRVSGELFF. Here the CDR3 DNA reads TGTGCCAGCAGGCGGGTCAGGGTTTCCGGGGAGCTGTTTTTT.

The chain is built from TRBV28 and TRBJ2-5, with D hard to call. Per germline, CDR1 MDHEN and CDR2 SYDVKM. The CDR3 contains 14 residues. V was trimmed by 6 bases and J by 0 bases, leaving 11 bases between them. CDR3 DNA: TGTGCCAGCAGCCTCCCCCGGGACCAAGAGACCCAGTACTTC. This encodes CASSLPRDQETQYF.

The rearrangement joins TRBV20-1 to TRBJ2-7, with 10 bases that match TRBD1. The V gene end was trimmed by 5 bases and the J gene end by 3 bases; junction bases not matched to a gene: 4. The CDR3 runs to 13 residues. Looked up from germline, CDR1 is DFQATT and CDR2 is SNEGSKA (reference sequence). The chain's CDR3 is CSARRTGGYEQYF. In nucleotides, the CDR3 is TGCAGTGCTCGTAGGACAGGGGGCTACGAGCAGTACTTC.

This sequence joins TRBV27 and TRBJ1-2; the D gene is possibly TRBD1 (5 bases). This CDR3 contains 14 residues. The germline V and J ends were trimmed by 6 bases and 0 bases, with 11 bases remaining between them. The germline V gene encodes CDR1 MNHEY and CDR2 SMNVEV (reference sequence). The CDR3, as DNA: TGTGCCAGCAGAGAACGGGGCTCTAACTATGGCTACACCTTC. Protein sequence: CASRERGSNYGYTF.

This sequence joins TRBV20-1 and TRBJ2-1; 10 bases align to TRBD2. Germline V gene sequence: CDR1 DFQATT, CDR2 SNEGSKA (reference sequence). The CDR3 consists of 15 residues. J lost 3 bases, V lost 1 base, and 3 bases had no gene match. The CDR3 DNA follows: TGCAGTGCTAGAGCTGGGACTAGCGTCTACAATGAGCAGTTCTTC. Encoded protein: CSARAGTSVYNEQFF.

The V gene is TRBV7-2, the J gene TRBJ2-5; 8 nucleotides agree with TRBD2. J lost 13 bases, V lost 4 bases, and 11 bases had no gene match. The CDR3 has 13 residues. The germline V gene has CDR1 SGHTA and CDR2 FQGNSA. The CDR3 here is CASSSPGSGAMYF. The CDR3 DNA sequence: TGTGCCAGCAGCTCGCCGGGTAGCGGGGCCATGTACTTC.

This clonotype was picked up one time. The chain carries TRBV29-1 and TRBJ2-1; TRBD2 matches at 12 bases. Germline assignment: CDR1 SQVTM and CDR2 ANQGSEA. J lost 3 bases, V lost 4 bases, and 10 bases had no gene match. The CDR3 has 17 amino acids. The CDR3 loop reads CSVVSSGRAPFYNEQFF. Here the CDR3 DNA reads TGCAGCGTTGTTTCTAGCGGGAGGGCCCCCTTCTACAATGAGCAGTTCTTC.

The chain couples TRBV13 to TRBJ1-1; no reliable D call. V lost 3 bases and J lost 3, with 14 bases in between. The CDR3 consists of 15 residues. CDR1 is PRHDT, CDR2 FYEKMQ, per germline (reference sequence). In DNA form, the CDR3 reads TGTGCCAGCAGCTTTTTTCATGGGCGAGACACTGAAGCTTTCTTT. It translates to CASSFFHGRDTEAFF.

V is TRBV20-1 and J is TRBJ2-7; D unresolved. CDR3 length: 12 amino acids. Trimming took 0 bases from V and 5 from J, leaving 8 bases between them. Germline V gene data show CDR1 as DFQATT and CDR2 as SNEGSKA (reference sequence). The CDR3 nucleotides read TGCAGTGCTAGAGATCTAAACAACGAGCAGTACTTC. Protein product: CSARDLNNEQYF.